The rows below give T cell receptor beta chains drawn from one sample of a study of cytomegalovirus exposure and HLA in healthy donors. Repertoires were generated with immunoSEQ multiplex PCR, while TCRdb's copy carries only in-frame clones and drops some. The sample has 150,000 to 200,000 clones; roughly four fifths are singletons. Material: PBMCs. These receptors originate from a woman in her twenties or thirties in good health and CMV-seropositive. Both conserved end residues are part of each CDR3. Fields, in order: CDR3 DNA, CDR3 protein, D gene, clone size, V gene, J gene. A D gene is named only where the DNA matches it firmly. A clone size is listed for some rows: how often the clone was seen (once, few, many), or a class if it is expanded.

DNA: TGCGCCAGCAGTCAATCGAGGGGGCGAAATGGCTACACCTTC
CDR3: CASSQSRGRNGYTF
D: TRBD1
size: .
V: TRBV23-1
J: TRBJ1-2

DNA: TGTGCCAGCAACGGCCAGGTGGGCACTGAAGCTTTCTTT
CDR3: CASNGQVGTEAFF
D: .
size: few
V: TRBV9
J: TRBJ1-1

DNA: TGCGCCAGCAGCCAAGAGACAGGGACGGAAAAACTGTTTTTT
CDR3: CASSQETGTEKLFF
D: TRBD1
size: .
V: TRBV5-1
J: TRBJ1-4

DNA: TGTGCCAGCAGCGCCGAGGCAAGCACTGAAGCTTTCTTT
CDR3: CASSAEASTEAFF
D: .
size: .
V: TRBV2
J: TRBJ1-1

DNA: TGTGCCAGCTCACCGACAGGATACGAGCAGTACTTC
CDR3: CASSPTGYEQYF
D: .
size: .
V: TRBV18
J: TRBJ2-7

DNA: TGTGCCAGCAGTTACTCCCCCCCGATAGCCTACGAGCAGTACTTC
CDR3: CASSYSPPIAYEQYF
D: .
size: once
V: TRBV6-5
J: TRBJ2-7

DNA: TGTGCCAGCAGTTACTGGGACAGGGCGATTGAAGCTTTCTTT
CDR3: CASSYWDRAIEAFF
D: TRBD1
size: .
V: TRBV6-6
J: TRBJ1-1

DNA: TGTGCCAGCAGTTTGGGCAGGGGCAGCACTGAAGCTTTCTTT
CDR3: CASSLGRGSTEAFF
D: .
size: .
V: TRBV27
J: TRBJ1-1

DNA: TGTGCCAGCAGCTTCCTGAACTCCGGGACAGCGAGGCTCTACACCTTC
CDR3: CASSFLNSGTARLYTF
D: TRBD1
size: .
V: TRBV28
J: TRBJ1-2

DNA: TGTGCCAGCAGCCCGGGACAGGGGGCTGGCGAGCAGTACTTC
CDR3: CASSPGQGAGEQYF
D: TRBD1
size: few
V: TRBV27
J: TRBJ2-7

DNA: TGTGCCATCAGGGAGACAGGGCTGAACACTGAAGCTTTCTTT
CDR3: CAIRETGLNTEAFF
D: TRBD1
size: few
V: TRBV10-3
J: TRBJ1-1

DNA: TGTGCCAGCAGTTCACAAACCCCTACTACAGGGCTAATCGCCGGGGAGCTGTTTTTT
CDR3: CASSSQTPTTGLIAGELFF
D: .
size: .
V: TRBV27
J: TRBJ2-2

DNA: TGTGCCAGCAGTCCCGGGACTTCTTTCTTCGAGCAGTACTTC
CDR3: CASSPGTSFFEQYF
D: .
size: .
V: TRBV28
J: TRBJ2-7

DNA: TGTGCCAGCAGCGTACTACAGGGGGGACATCAGCCCCAGCATTTT
CDR3: CASSVLQGGHQPQHF
D: TRBD1
size: .
V: TRBV7-8
J: TRBJ1-5

DNA: TGTGCCAGTAGTATGGGGGGAGGAATCTCCTACGAGCAGTACTTC
CDR3: CASSMGGGISYEQYF
D: .
size: few
V: TRBV19
J: TRBJ2-7

DNA: TGTGCCAGCAGCGCTGGAGGGGTTGGCACAGATACGCAGTATTTT
CDR3: CASSAGGVGTDTQYF
D: .
size: .
V: TRBV7-9
J: TRBJ2-3

DNA: TGTGCCAGTAGTTACCGGGACAGCGCTCGAGGCGGCTACACCTTC
CDR3: CASSYRDSARGGYTF
D: TRBD1
size: .
V: TRBV19
J: TRBJ1-2

DNA: TGCGCCAGCAGCCAAGGGGGGACAGGGCCGAGGTTCGATGGCTACACCTTC
CDR3: CASSQGGTGPRFDGYTF
D: TRBD1
size: .
V: TRBV4-3
J: TRBJ1-2

DNA: TGTGCCAGCAGCTCCGAGGGAGCGGGGAACACTGAAGCTTTCTTT
CDR3: CASSSEGAGNTEAFF
D: .
size: .
V: TRBV21-1
J: TRBJ1-1

DNA: TGTGCCAGCAGCCGTGGGACAGCTGACAATCAGCCCCAGCATTTT
CDR3: CASSRGTADNQPQHF
D: TRBD1
size: once
V: TRBV5-5
J: TRBJ1-5

DNA: TGCAGCGTTCCCAACCAGGGGCTTGGCTACACCTTC
CDR3: CSVPNQGLGYTF
D: .
size: .
V: TRBV29-1
J: TRBJ1-2

DNA: TGCGCCAGCAGCCCACTAACAGGGGGCACTGAAGCTTTCTTT
CDR3: CASSPLTGGTEAFF
D: TRBD1
size: .
V: TRBV5-1
J: TRBJ1-1

DNA: TGTGCCAGCAGCCCATCGGCGCAGGGCAATCAGCCCCAGCATTTT
CDR3: CASSPSAQGNQPQHF
D: .
size: few
V: TRBV7-9
J: TRBJ1-5

DNA: TGCGCCAGCAGCCCAAGCCGGTGGTACGAGCAGTACTTC
CDR3: CASSPSRWYEQYF
D: .
size: .
V: TRBV4-3
J: TRBJ2-7

DNA: TGTGCCAGCAGTCTAGGCGCAGGGACGCAGTATTTT
CDR3: CASSLGAGTQYF
D: .
size: .
V: TRBV6-5
J: TRBJ2-3

DNA: TGCGCCAGCAGTGGTCACAGGGACGCTGAAGCTTTCTTT
CDR3: CASSGHRDAEAFF
D: .
size: .
V: TRBV10-1
J: TRBJ1-1

DNA: TGTGCCAGCAGCGGGGGACAGGGGTACTATGGCTACACCTTC
CDR3: CASSGGQGYYGYTF
D: TRBD1
size: .
V: TRBV5-6
J: TRBJ1-2

DNA: TGCGCCAGCAGCCAAGATGTGTCTTACATCAATGAAAAACTGTTTTTT
CDR3: CASSQDVSYINEKLFF
D: .
size: few
V: TRBV4-1
J: TRBJ1-4

DNA: TGTGCCAGCAGGCCCGGGGAACGAGCTTTCTTT
CDR3: CASRPGERAFF
D: .
size: .
V: TRBV2
J: TRBJ1-1

DNA: TGTGCCAGCAGCTTAGGGGCCTCTTCTGGAAACACCATATATTTT
CDR3: CASSLGASSGNTIYF
D: .
size: .
V: TRBV7-9
J: TRBJ1-3

DNA: TGTGCCAGTCTGTCAAGGGGTGTGAACACTGAAGCTTTCTTT
CDR3: CASLSRGVNTEAFF
D: .
size: .
V: TRBV19
J: TRBJ1-1

DNA: TGTGCCAGCAGCGGAGGCGCGGCGGAGAGCAATCAGCCCCAGCATTTT
CDR3: CASSGGAAESNQPQHF
D: .
size: .
V: TRBV7-2
J: TRBJ1-5

DNA: TGTGCCAGCAGCAGATCCAAAACTAATGAAAAACTGTTTTTT
CDR3: CASSRSKTNEKLFF
D: .
size: few
V: TRBV25-1
J: TRBJ1-4

DNA: TGTGCCAGCAGCCCTCGGGGGGCGGGGGCCCCAGAGACCCAGTACTTC
CDR3: CASSPRGAGAPETQYF
D: .
size: .
V: TRBV5-4
J: TRBJ2-5

DNA: TGCGCCAGCAGCGTCGGTGGGGACTCGTCCTACGAGCAGTACTTC
CDR3: CASSVGGDSSYEQYF
D: .
size: once
V: TRBV5-1
J: TRBJ2-7

DNA: TGTGCCAGCAGTTCAGGACTCACTTGGGGTGGAGATACGCAGTATTTT
CDR3: CASSSGLTWGGDTQYF
D: .
size: .
V: TRBV28
J: TRBJ2-3

DNA: TGTGCCAGCAGCTTAGGCGGGGGCGTTCATGGCTACACCTTC
CDR3: CASSLGGGVHGYTF
D: .
size: .
V: TRBV7-2
J: TRBJ1-2

DNA: TGTGCCAGCAGCTTTGCTGGGTTAGCCCAAGAGACCCAGTACTTC
CDR3: CASSFAGLAQETQYF
D: .
size: .
V: TRBV12-1
J: TRBJ2-5

DNA: TGTGCCAGCAGCCAAGGTTGGTGGGCGGGGGACACTGAAGCTTTCTTT
CDR3: CASSQGWWAGDTEAFF
D: .
size: .
V: TRBV14
J: TRBJ1-1

DNA: TGCGCCAGCAGCTCCTGGAGCGGACAGGATAGGAGTGGCTACACCTTC
CDR3: CASSSWSGQDRSGYTF
D: TRBD1
size: .
V: TRBV5-1
J: TRBJ1-2

DNA: TGTGCCAGCAGTTTCGGGGGAGGCACTGAAGCTTTCTTT
CDR3: CASSFGGGTEAFF
D: .
size: .
V: TRBV27
J: TRBJ1-1

DNA: TGTGCCAGCAGTTACCCCACGGCTGAAGCTTTCTTT
CDR3: CASSYPTAEAFF
D: .
size: .
V: TRBV6-6
J: TRBJ1-1

DNA: TGTGCCAGCAGCAATACAGGGTTTGGGGGCTACACCTTC
CDR3: CASSNTGFGGYTF
D: .
size: .
V: TRBV7-9
J: TRBJ1-2

DNA: TGTGCCAGCAGCACAGGCCCCAATGAGCAGTTCTTC
CDR3: CASSTGPNEQFF
D: .
size: .
V: TRBV7-2
J: TRBJ2-1

DNA: TGTGCCAGCAGTTACTCTAGCGCGTACTCCTACGAGCAGTACTTC
CDR3: CASSYSSAYSYEQYF
D: .
size: many
V: TRBV6-6
J: TRBJ2-7

DNA: TGTGCCAGCAGCCCGCGTGCAGGAAACGAGCAGTACTTC
CDR3: CASSPRAGNEQYF
D: .
size: few
V: TRBV7-6
J: TRBJ2-7

DNA: TGTGCCAGCAGCTCCCGACTTGGGAACACCGGGGAGCTGTTTTTT
CDR3: CASSSRLGNTGELFF
D: .
size: .
V: TRBV7-9
J: TRBJ2-2

DNA: TGTGCCAGCAGTTTATCGGCGGAGGTTGGCTACACCTTC
CDR3: CASSLSAEVGYTF
D: .
size: .
V: TRBV27
J: TRBJ1-2

DNA: TGTGCCAGCTCACCCCTACAGGGGGCATCGGAGACCCAGTACTTC
CDR3: CASSPLQGASETQYF
D: TRBD1
size: .
V: TRBV18
J: TRBJ2-5

DNA: TGTGCCAGCAGGACTCATAATTCACCCCTCCACTTT
CDR3: CASRTHNSPLHF
D: .
size: .
V: TRBV27
J: TRBJ1-6

DNA: TGTGCCAGCAGCATGGGGCCCAGGCAGCCCCAGCATTTT
CDR3: CASSMGPRQPQHF
D: .
size: .
V: TRBV5-6
J: TRBJ1-5

DNA: TGCGCCAGCAGCCCTACTGCGGGGCAGATGAACACTGAAGCTTTCTTT
CDR3: CASSPTAGQMNTEAFF
D: .
size: .
V: TRBV4-1
J: TRBJ1-1